Below, 13 T cell receptor beta chains from the same sample are listed, as sequenced in a study of blood T cells in healthy people across ages. PCR was performed a second time for about 7 to 11 cycles using a sample-barcoded 5' primer and a J-beta primer mix. TCRdb recomputed calls from the 5' RACE reads with MiXCR, one row per CDR3 protein. Of approximately 1,000,000 distinct CDR3 sequences in the sample, 40% to 55% are singletons; the top ten hold 18%. The sample comprised blood. The source is a woman in her fifties or sixties in good health.

This sequence joins TRBV29-1 and TRBJ2-1; 10 bases match TRBD2. The germline V gene has CDR1 SQVTM and CDR2 ANQGSEA. Trimming took 5 bases from V and 4 from J; bases not matched to a gene: 5. This CDR3 has 14 residues. This CDR3 is CSVRPSGGYNEQFF. DNA for the CDR3: TGCAGCGTTCGACCTAGCGGGGGTTACAATGAGCAGTTCTTC.

In this sample, this clonotype turned up once. This chain connects TRBV28 to TRBJ1-1, with a tentative D call TRBD1 (6 bases). Germline lookup yields CDR1 MDHEN and CDR2 SYDVKM. The CDR3 is 16 amino acids. V was trimmed by 5 bases and J by 1 base, leaving 17 bases between them. CDR3 bases: TGTGCCAGCAGTCCGCGCCACAGGGTTCGGAACACTGAAGCTTTCTTT. It yields the protein CASSPRHRVRNTEAFF. Drawing the rest from reference TRBV28 and TRBJ1-1, the complete variable domain is DVKVTQSSRYLVKRTGEKVFLECVQDMDHENMFWYRQDPGLGLRLIYFSYDVKMKEKGDIPEGYSVSREKKERFSLILESASTNQTSMYLCASSPRHRVRNTEAFFGQGTRLTVV.

This chain uses TRBV5-1 with TRBJ2-3; TRBD2 matches 10 bases. This CDR3 is 17 amino acids long. Trimming removed 0 bases from V and 0 bases from J; junction bases left unmatched: 4. Per germline, CDR1 SGHRS and CDR2 YFSETQ. CDR3: CASSLGTSGASTDTQYF. CDR3 bases: TGCGCCAGCAGCTTGGGGACTAGCGGAGCTAGCACAGATACGCAGTATTTT. Full variable domain (remainder filled in from reference TRBV5-1 and TRBJ2-3): KAGVTQTPRYLIKTRGQQVTLSCSPISGHRSVSWYQQTPGQGLQFLFEYFSETQRNKGNFPGRFSGRQFSNSRSEMNVSTLELGDSALYLCASSLGTSGASTDTQYFGPGTRLTVL.

The chain uses TRBV28 and TRBJ1-2; D perhaps matches TRBD1 (5 bases). Per germline, CDR1 MDHEN and CDR2 SYDVKM. Trimming shortened V by 6 bases and J by 3 bases, and 11 bases separated the two germline ends. The CDR3 consists of 13 residues. This chain's CDR3 is CASRWDGYYGYTF. CDR3 bases: TGTGCCAGCAGATGGGACGGCTACTATGGCTACACCTTC.

The chain employs TRBV12-5 and TRBJ2-3; TRBD2 aligns across 10 bases. The V segment lost 1 base and the J segment 5 bases; nucleotides outside the gene matches: 3. This CDR3 is built from 15 residues. Germline CDR1 is LGHNT and CDR2 is FRNRAP. CDR3 sequence reads: CASGLELAGLDTQYF. The CDR3 DNA follows: TGTGCTAGTGGTTTGGAACTAGCGGGGTTAGATACGCAGTATTTT.

The genes are TRBV10-2 and TRBJ2-5; D is possibly TRBD2 (5 bases). The CDR3 sequence is 15 residues long. V lost 6 bases to trimming and J lost 11 bases, with 25 bases between them. Per the germline V gene, CDR1 is WSHSY and CDR2 is SAAADI. This CDR3 is CASSPLASAYNEQYF. DNA of the CDR3: TGCGCCAGCAGCCCTCTAGCTTCGGCGTACAATGAGCAGTACTTC.

The rearrangement uses TRBV3-1 and TRBJ2-1; TRBD2 matches at 9 bases. CDR3 size: 17 residues. Germline loops: CDR1 LGHDT, CDR2 YNNKEL (reference sequence). J gave up 3 bases and V 4 bases, and 10 bases lay outside the gene matches. The CDR3 here is CASSPLGSSGGYNEQFF. CDR3 DNA sequence: TGTGCCAGCAGCCCCCTCGGTAGTAGCGGGGGCTACAATGAGCAGTTCTTC.

V is TRBV5-1 and J is TRBJ2-3; 9 bases agree with TRBD1. Germline CDR1 and CDR2: SGHRS and YFSETQ. The CDR3 runs to 15 residues. The ends lost 2 bases at V and 4 bases at J; junction bases unmatched: 5. The CDR3 nucleotides read TGCGCCAGCAGCTTCCGGGACAGGGTCTCAGATACGCAGTATTTT. It translates to CASSFRDRVSDTQYF.

The chain couples TRBV5-1 to TRBJ2-4; maybe TRBD1 (5 bases). The end of the DNA aligns better with TRBJ2-5, so the J call may be wrong. From germline, CDR1 is SGHRS and CDR2 YFSETQ. The CDR3 consists of 16 residues. CDR3 sequence (DNA): TGCGCCAGCAGCTTGGCGAACAGACAGCACAAAGAGACCCAGTACTTC. This translates into CASSLANRQHKETQYF.

V usage is TRBV6-5 and J usage is TRBJ2-3; D might be TRBD2 (7 bases). Germline-derived CDR1 and CDR2 are MNHEY and SVGAGI. The V end lost 11 bases, the J end lost 7 bases, and 22 bases lay between the germline ends. The CDR3 is made up of 14 amino acids. CDR3: CASRGGGLGNTQYF. Written as DNA, the CDR3 is TGTGCCTCGAGAGGGGGGGGGCTCGGAAATACGCAGTATTTT.

This sequence joins TRBV6-5 and TRBJ2-7; no clear D gene. Trimming pared 6 bases from V and 6 bases from J, leaving 12 bases between. Germline V gives CDR1 MNHEY, CDR2 SVGAGI. There are 12 residues in the CDR3. In DNA form, the CDR3 reads TGTGCCAGCAGCCCCTCGGATGGCGAGCAGTACTTC. Translation: CASSPSDGEQYF.

This rearrangement joins TRBV30 to TRBJ2-7; perhaps TRBD2 as D (5 bases). Germline V gene data show CDR1 as GTSNPN and CDR2 as SVGIG (reference sequence). The length of the CDR3 is 15 residues. Trimming left V 4 bases short and J 2 bases short, with 18 bases between. The CDR3 protein is CAWMNPEAVTYEQYF. The CDR3 region has the DNA TGTGCCTGGATGAATCCGGAGGCCGTGACCTACGAGCAGTACTTC.

This clonotype was recorded a few times. The genes are TRBV6-5 and TRBJ2-1; 10 bases are a match to TRBD2. Germline V gene sequence: CDR1 MNHEY, CDR2 SVGAGI. The CDR3 length is 15 residues. V trimming: 6 bases; J trimming: 4 bases; junction bases outside the gene matches: 6. The CDR3 spells CASRSRTSGYNEQFF. The CDR3 region has the DNA TGTGCCAGCAGATCCCGGACTAGCGGATACAATGAGCAGTTCTTC.